Following are 4 T cell receptor beta chains from one sample sequenced in a study of technical replicates of blood from a few donors. Produced via immunoSEQ multiplex PCR; TCRdb's table is partial and in-frame only. The sample lists roughly 90,000 clones, 92% occurring once. Sequenced input: T cells isolated from PBMCs. These TCRs come from a human donor in good health.

The chain carries TRBV6-1 and TRBJ1-2; D remains unclear. Looked up from germline, CDR1 is MNHNS and CDR2 is SASEGT. Trimming pared 8 bases from V and 2 bases from J, leaving 9 bases between. This CDR3 spans 12 amino acids. The CDR3 DNA reads as TGTGCCAGCCAAAGCAAAAACTATGGCTACACCTTC. This sequence encodes CASQSKNYGYTF.

The chain carries TRBV4-1 and TRBJ1-2; D uncertain. CDR3 length equals 12 residues. CDR1 and CDR2 (germline): MGHRA, YSYEKL. Trimming pared 1 base from V and 6 bases from J, leaving 6 bases between. CDR3 protein: CASSQGRNGYTF. The DNA of the CDR3 is TGCGCCAGCAGCCAAGGCAGGAATGGCTACACCTTC.

This clone has just one count. The genes are TRBV21-1 and TRBJ1-2; the table's D call of TRBD1 was not tested on the DNA. TRBV21-1 is given as a pseudogene. This CDR3 is 19 amino acids long. CDR3 loop: CATRIRGDRGQSGEYGYTF. Written as DNA, the CDR3 is TGTGCCACCCGAATTCGGGGGGACAGGGGGCAATCTGGGGAATATGGCTACACCTTC.

The chain combines TRBV30 with TRBJ1-1; weak D call: TRBD1 (6 bases). This CDR3 contains 14 residues. Trimming shortened V by 2 bases and J by 4 bases, and 14 bases separated the two germline ends. Germline V lookup: CDR1 GTSNPN, CDR2 SVGIG (reference sequence). The CDR3 sequence is CAWSPGGGGTEAFF. The CDR3 DNA reads TGTGCCTGGAGTCCGGGGGGGGGCGGCACTGAAGCTTTCTTT. The whole variable domain, filled in from reference TRBV30 and TRBJ1-1, reads SQTIHQWPATLVQPVGSPLSLECTVEGTSNPNLYWYRQAAGRGLQLLFYSVGIGQISSEVPQNLSASRPQDRQFILSSKKLLLSDSGFYLCAWSPGGGGTEAFFGQGTRLTVV.